This TCR beta chain was documented in a study of CD8+ T cells in alopecia areata. RNA was extracted and reverse transcribed into cDNA as the sequencing template. This table comes from immunoSEQ multiplex PCR, and its TCRdb copy is limited to in-frame clones, with some not included. The sample has about 23,000 clones; around 50% are singletons. The CDR3 has 16 residues. Germline lookup yields CDR1 SGDLS and CDR2 YYNGEE. The V segment lost 3 bases and the J segment 8 bases; nucleotides outside the gene matches: 8. This clonotype was obtained from a human donor with alopecia areata. The sequenced sample consisted of NKG2D-high CD8+ T cells sorted from blood. V gene TRBV9 combines with J gene TRBJ2-3; 14 bases map to TRBD2. Here the CDR3 DNA reads TGTGCCAGCAGCGCATCAGGTGGACTAGCGGGAGGTACGCAGTATTTT. It yields the protein CASSASGGLAGGTQYF.